These T cell receptor beta chains were read from a single sample in a study of type 1 and type 2 diabetes patients. MiXCR, applied by TCRdb to the multiplex PCR reads, yields one record per CDR3 protein. The sample comprises around 300,000 distinct CDR3 sequences, roughly 48% of which are singletons, and 12% to 15% rests with the top ten. The material sequenced was peripheral blood mononuclear cells (PBMCs). The source of these receptors is a man between 18 and 29 years old with type 2 diabetes. The CDR3 runs from the conserved cysteine through the conserved F or W. The D gene is left open where the match is weak. Only part of the rows carry a size: once, few, many, or a class if the clone is expanded.

J,V,size,D,CDR3,DNA
TRBJ2-3,TRBV20-1,-,TRBD1,CSAADRGHRTDTQYF,TGCAGTGCCGCGGACAGGGGCCATCGCACAGATACGCAGTATTTT
TRBJ2-7,TRBV4-1,-,TRBD1,CASSQGTGRNEQYF,TGCGCCAGCAGCCAAGGGACAGGGAGAAACGAGCAGTACTTC
TRBJ1-4,TRBV25-1,-,TRBD1,CASGDTGTGLPNEKLFF,TGTGCCAGCGGTGACACCGGGACAGGGCTGCCTAATGAAAAACTGTTTTTT
TRBJ2-7,TRBV5-5,-,TRBD2,CASRFSGELSYEQYF,TGCGCCAGCAGATTTAGCGGGGAGCTTTCCTACGAGCAGTACTTC
TRBJ2-1,TRBV14,-,TRBD2,CASGPKAWTSGNEQFF,TGTGCCAGCGGCCCTAAAGCCTGGACTAGCGGCAATGAGCAGTTCTTC
TRBJ2-7,TRBV6-1,-,TRBD2,CASSTGLAGHKQYF,TGTGCCAGCAGTACGGGACTAGCGGGACACAAGCAGTACTTC
TRBJ2-1,TRBV7-2,few,-,CASSPTRVVGEQFF,TGTGCCAGCAGCCCGACAAGGGTTGTGGGTGAGCAGTTCTTC
TRBJ1-1,TRBV7-3,many,-,CASSLSQGTNTEAFF,TGTGCCAGCAGCTTATCGCAGGGGACGAACACTGAAGCTTTCTTT
TRBJ1-2,TRBV6-5,-,TRBD1,CASSLEIGTGAYGYTF,TGTGCCAGCAGTCTGGAAATTGGGACAGGAGCTTATGGCTACACCTTC
TRBJ1-1,TRBV2,few,-,CASSPGRKNTEAFF,TGTGCCAGCAGCCCGGGACGTAAGAACACTGAAGCTTTCTTT
TRBJ2-2,TRBV5-6,-,-,CTSSPGTGELFF,TGTACCAGCAGTCCGGGGACCGGGGAGCTGTTTTTT
TRBJ2-7,TRBV2,many,-,CASTSDSYEQYF,TGTGCCAGCACGTCGGACAGCTACGAGCAGTACTTC
TRBJ1-1,TRBV12-3/TRBV12-4,few,-,CASTDRGNTEAFF,TGTGCCAGCACAGACCGGGGGAACACTGAAGCTTTCTTT
TRBJ1-1,TRBV13,-,TRBD1,CASSGDRSGTEAFF,TGTGCCAGCAGCGGGGACAGGTCGGGCACTGAAGCTTTCTTT
TRBJ1-6,TRBV12-3/TRBV12-4,-,-,CASSFNRNSPLHF,TGTGCCAGCAGTTTTAACAGAAATTCACCCCTCCACTTT
TRBJ2-1,TRBV10-1,few,-,CARQGSRGGRPGGVEQFF,TGCGCCAGACAGGGATCGAGAGGGGGAAGGCCGGGAGGTGTCGAGCAGTTCTTC